These T cell receptor beta chains were read from a single sample in a study of T-cell memory formation after mild COVID-19. MiXCR, applied by TCRdb to the 5' RACE reads, yields one record per CDR3 protein. The table lists 450,000 to 700,000 distinct CDR3 sequences, under 20% of them singletons, with around 13% in the top ten. The sample was PBMCs or a T cell subset sorted from them (not recorded which). The receptor set was obtained from an adult woman who had mild COVID-19 (a few samples of this study predate the infection). Cell type and time point are not known. Both conserved end residues are trimmed from each CDR3.

TRBJ1-2 TRBV18 ASSPHPPGQGAGLPGYT
TRBJ2-1 TRBV3-1 ASSQKIAGTYNEQF
TRBJ1-5 TRBV6-2/TRBV6-3 ASSYPDSMPQH
TRBJ2-1 TRBV7-9 ASSLVTSGVNEQF
TRBJ2-2 TRBV6-1 ASSEGGWVYRDINTGELF
TRBJ1-3 TRBV6-6 ASSLSASGNTIY
TRBJ1-3 TRBV5-1 ASSLGGQRDGNTIY
TRBJ1-5 TRBV12-3/TRBV12-4 ASSLGTGGGNQPQH
TRBJ2-7 TRBV2 ASSDPGLAGKGYEQY
TRBJ2-5 TRBV5-1 ASSVHRQETQY
TRBJ2-7 TRBV7-2 ASSSRNEQY
TRBJ2-3 TRBV12-3/TRBV12-4 ASSPLGRGSTDTQY
TRBJ1-5 TRBV5-1 ASSLGVDQPQH
TRBJ1-1 TRBV19 ASTPGGTGGTEAF
TRBJ2-5 TRBV7-2 ASSWSGIPQETQY
TRBJ1-6 TRBV10-3 AISEGTGKGNSPLH
TRBJ2-5 TRBV5-6 ASSHQLSGGLATQY
TRBJ1-5 TRBV4-2 ASSQESHQPQH
TRBJ1-2 TRBV6-5 ASRDQGYGYT
TRBJ1-4 TRBV12-3/TRBV12-4 ASSFDRLEKLF
TRBJ2-7 TRBV27 ASSLTGGLAYEQY
TRBJ1-5 TRBV9 ASSVSPQGQPQH
TRBJ2-3 TRBV11-3 ASSLEMLATDTQY
TRBJ2-1 TRBV7-8 ASSPRRGVNEQF
TRBJ1-1 TRBV20-1 SAPPHMASAEAF
TRBJ2-1 TRBV6-2/TRBV6-3 ASSYPLAGGFRNEQF
TRBJ1-1 TRBV19 ASSEDMTEAF
TRBJ1-6 TRBV7-9 ASTQPGGPLH
TRBJ2-7 TRBV11-3 ASSLNSGDPYEQY
TRBJ2-1 TRBV5-1 ASSGETSGYNEQF
TRBJ2-2 TRBV5-1 ASSYHLQMGAGELF
TRBJ1-1 TRBV5-6 ASSSGTAYTEAF
TRBJ1-2 TRBV6-1 ANLDRPLGGYT